A selection of T cell receptor beta chains follows, all from one sample in a study of T cells in Graves' hyperthyroidism and ophthalmopathy. TCRdb passed the multiplex PCR reads through MiXCR, listing each CDR3 protein once. The data show around 600,000 distinct CDR3 sequences, 12% to 15% seen once. The sequenced material came from blood. These TCRs come from a young woman with Graves' ophthalmopathy. CDR3s include the opening cysteine and the closing phenylalanine or tryptophan. The D gene is left open where the match is weak. Rows may omit the clone size; those that give it use once, few, many or a size class.

>TRBV3-1|NA|TRBJ2-3|many
TGTGCCAGCAGCCAAGATCTCGGGGTTGGCACAGATACGCAGTATTTT
CASSQDLGVGTDTQYF
>TRBV7-2|TRBD2|TRBJ2-1|many
TGTGCCAGCAGCTCCTATATAGCGGGAGGGGTGTATGAGCAGTTCTTC
CASSSYIAGGVYEQFF
>TRBV7-2|NA|TRBJ2-1|NA
TGTGCCAGCAGCCCCCGGTCAACCCAGGGAATCGAGCAGTTCTTC
CASSPRSTQGIEQFF
>TRBV7-9|NA|TRBJ2-1|many
TGTGCCAGCAGCTTAGTAGGACCCCGGGAGCAGTTCTTC
CASSLVGPREQFF
>TRBV28|TRBD1|TRBJ2-7|many
TGTGCCAGCAGTGACCCCAGGACAGGGTGGTTGCGCATCTACGAGCAGTACTTC
CASSDPRTGWLRIYEQYF
>TRBV24-1|NA|TRBJ2-6|NA
TGTGCCACCAGCCGAGGACAGTCCTCTGGGGCCAACGTCCTGACTTTC
CATSRGQSSGANVLTF
>TRBV6-2/TRBV6-3|TRBD2|TRBJ2-7|many
TGTGCCAGCAGTTACCCCGGACTAGCGGGACTATACGAGCAGTACTTC
CASSYPGLAGLYEQYF
>TRBV7-3|NA|TRBJ1-1|many
TGTGCCAGCAGCCAGGTAGCGAACACTGAAGCTTTCTTT
CASSQVANTEAFF
>TRBV12-3/TRBV12-4|NA|TRBJ1-5|many
TGTGCCAGCAGCCAAGTGGGCAATCAGCCCCAGCATTTT
CASSQVGNQPQHF
>TRBV6-1|NA|TRBJ2-1|many
TGTGCCAGCAGTGAACGGTCGTGGAGGGACAGCTCCTACAATGAGCAGTTCTTC
CASSERSWRDSSYNEQFF
>TRBV6-1|TRBD2|TRBJ2-7|NA
TGTGCCACCTTCTCGGGAGGCGTCTACGAGCAGTACTTC
CATFSGGVYEQYF
>TRBV15|TRBD2|TRBJ2-3|NA
TGTGCCACCAGCGACTGGACTAGCGGGAGAAGGGATACGCAGTATTTT
CATSDWTSGRRDTQYF
>TRBV11-2|TRBD2|TRBJ2-2|NA
TGTGCCAGCAGCTCGGGGGAGGGGAACACCGGGGAGCTGTTTTTT
CASSSGEGNTGELFF
>TRBV20-1|NA|TRBJ2-7|many
TGCAGTGCTAGAGTCCCCCTAGTAGGCCCTTCGGGCGAGCAGTACTTC
CSARVPLVGPSGEQYF
>TRBV29-1|TRBD1|TRBJ2-1|many
TGCAGCGTACAGGGGGCCCTGAGGAAGCAGTTCTTC
CSVQGALRKQFF
>TRBV7-2|TRBD2|TRBJ2-1|NA
TGTGCCAGCAGCTTAGAAGCTCCACGAGCGGGAGAACTCATCAATGAGCAGTTCTTC
CASSLEAPRAGELINEQFF
>TRBV5-6|NA|TRBJ2-7|NA
TGTGCCAGCAGCGGCTTCTGGCAGGGGCTAGACGAGCAGTACTTC
CASSGFWQGLDEQYF
>TRBV9|NA|TRBJ2-1|NA
TGTGCCAGCAGCGTAGCGGGAGTTAACAATGAGCAGTTCTTC
CASSVAGVNNEQFF
>TRBV4-3|TRBD1|TRBJ1-3|NA
TGCGCCAGCAGCCATCTCGGACAGGGTGGAACTACCTCTGGAAACACCATATATTTT
CASSHLGQGGTTSGNTIYF
>TRBV11-1|NA|TRBJ2-6|few
TGTGCCAGCAGCCCGAGGACGGCTATATCTGGGGCCAACGTCCTGACTTTC
CASSPRTAISGANVLTF
>TRBV11-2|TRBD2|TRBJ2-1|many
TGTGCCAGCAGCTCCCTTGGCGGGAGTGCTGGCAATGAGCAGTTCTTC
CASSSLGGSAGNEQFF
>TRBV11-3|NA|TRBJ2-7|many
TGTGCCAGCACCCCGGGACATCTCAACTACGAGCAGTACTTC
CASTPGHLNYEQYF
>TRBV6-1|NA|TRBJ1-3|many
TGTGCCAGCAGTCTCGGACCTGGAAACACCATATATTTT
CASSLGPGNTIYF
>TRBV4-2|NA|TRBJ2-5|many
TGTGCCAGCAGCCGTTATTTCGGAGAGACCCAGTACTTC
CASSRYFGETQYF
>TRBV12-3/TRBV12-4|NA|TRBJ1-1|many
TGTGCCAGCAGCCCTCCTGCTTCTGAAGCTTTCTTT
CASSPPASEAFF
>TRBV30|NA|TRBJ2-5|many
TGTGCCTGGAGTATTGGAGAGACCCAGTACTTC
CAWSIGETQYF
>TRBV4-1|TRBD1|TRBJ1-5|NA
TGCGCCAGCAGCCAAAGGCCGGGACAGGGGGCGCGGAGCAATCAGCCCCAGCATTTT
CASSQRPGQGARSNQPQHF
>TRBV29-1|TRBD2|TRBJ2-7|many
TGCAGCGCCCAGACGGGACTAGCCTACGAGCAGTACTTC
CSAQTGLAYEQYF
>TRBV19|TRBD1|TRBJ1-1|NA
TGTGCCAGTAGGAGTCCCGGACAGGGCCGGGGCACTGAAGCTTTCTTT
CASRSPGQGRGTEAFF
>TRBV29-1|NA|TRBJ1-1|few
TGCAGCGTTGTTCAACAGGGCTCGAACACTGAAGCTTTCTTT
CSVVQQGSNTEAFF
>TRBV30|NA|TRBJ1-1|few
TGTGCCTGGATCCGTGGGGGGGCGTTAAAAGCTTTCTTT
CAWIRGGALKAFF
>TRBV28|TRBD2|TRBJ2-2|many
TGTGCCAGCAGTCCACCCGGAATCTCTAGCGGGAGTTCGGCCGGGGAGCTGTTTTTT
CASSPPGISSGSSAGELFF
>TRBV18|NA|TRBJ2-3|many
TGTGCCAGCTCACCAGCTAGAAACACAGATACGCAGTATTTT
CASSPARNTDTQYF
>TRBV30|NA|TRBJ2-5|many
TGTGCCTGGAGTGCCAGGGTAAAGGAGACCCAGTACTTC
CAWSARVKETQYF
>TRBV6-2/TRBV6-3|NA|TRBJ2-1|NA
TGTGCCAGCAGTTTCATGGGTGGCAATGAGCAGTTCTTC
CASSFMGGNEQFF
>TRBV24-1|NA|TRBJ2-1|few
TGTGCCACCAGCGCCACCGCATGGGGGACCTCCTACAATGAGCAGTTCTTC
CATSATAWGTSYNEQFF
>TRBV6-1|NA|TRBJ1-4|many
TGTGCCAGCAGTTACTTGGGACCGAGTAATGAAAAACTGTTTTTT
CASSYLGPSNEKLFF
>TRBV6-1|NA|TRBJ2-7|many
TGTGCCAGCAGCCCGAGGGCAGGTGGCTACGAGCAGTACTTC
CASSPRAGGYEQYF
>TRBV6-1|TRBD1|TRBJ1-1|many
TGTGCCAGCGGCCAGGGGGTCGGCACTGAAGCTTTCTTT
CASGQGVGTEAFF
>TRBV27|TRBD2|TRBJ2-7|few
TGTGCCAGCAGTCAGGCGGGGGCCTACGAGCAGTACTTC
CASSQAGAYEQYF
>TRBV19|TRBD1|TRBJ2-5|few
TGTGCCAGTAGTTGGCAGGGGGCAGAGACCCAGTACTTC
CASSWQGAETQYF
>TRBV7-2|NA|TRBJ2-2|many
TGTGCCAGCAGCCCCAACTTAGCGATCGCGAACACCGGGGAGCTGTTTTTT
CASSPNLAIANTGELFF
>TRBV5-4|NA|TRBJ2-1|NA
TGTGCCAGCAGCACTTACCCCGGGACCACGTACAATGAGCAGTTCTTC
CASSTYPGTTYNEQFF
>TRBV29-1|TRBD1|TRBJ1-1|few
TGCAGCGCCAGAACAGGGGCTGAAGCTTTCTTT
CSARTGAEAFF
>TRBV11-3|NA|TRBJ2-5|many
TGTGCCAGCAGCTTAGCGGGGAGCGAGACCCAGTACTTC
CASSLAGSETQYF
>TRBV4-2|TRBD2|TRBJ2-7|few
TGTGCCAGCAGCCAAAGTAGCGGGAATTCCTACGAGCAGTACTTC
CASSQSSGNSYEQYF
>TRBV5-1|TRBD2|TRBJ2-2|many
TGCGCCAGCGAGGGACTAGCGACTTCTGCGAACACCGGGGAGCTGTTTTTT
CASEGLATSANTGELFF
>TRBV3-1|NA|TRBJ1-3|many
TGTGCCAGCAGCCAATCAGGGGGAAACACCATATATTTT
CASSQSGGNTIYF
>TRBV14|NA|TRBJ1-2|few
TGTGCCAGCAGCCAAGATGTCAGGGCGCCTAACTATGGCTACACCTTC
CASSQDVRAPNYGYTF
>TRBV4-3|TRBD1|TRBJ1-4|NA
TGCGCCAGCAGCCGACAGGGAGAGGAAAAACTGTTTTTT
CASSRQGEEKLFF
>TRBV7-8|TRBD1|TRBJ2-7|many
TGTGCCAGCAGCTTAGGACAGGGCGTTGAGCAGTACTTC
CASSLGQGVEQYF
>TRBV7-9|NA|TRBJ2-2|few
TGTGCCAGCAGGACCGGGTCACCAAACACCGGGGAGCTGTTTTTT
CASRTGSPNTGELFF
>TRBV6-1|NA|TRBJ2-7|many
TGTGCCAGCAGAAAGGGGTACAGCTCCTACGAGCAGTACTTC
CASRKGYSSYEQYF
>TRBV6-1|TRBD2|TRBJ2-3|NA
TGTGCCAGCAGTTGGCCTCCCAGCGGGAGTCGGACAGATACGCAGTATTTT
CASSWPPSGSRTDTQYF
>TRBV20-1|TRBD2|TRBJ2-1|NA
TGCAGTGCTAGAGATACAGCGGGAGCCGACAATGAGCAGTTCTTC
CSARDTAGADNEQFF
>TRBV30|NA|TRBJ2-1|many
TGTGCCTGGAGTACTCGGCGGGGTTCATGGCATGAGCAGTTCTTC
CAWSTRRGSWHEQFF
>TRBV20-1|NA|TRBJ2-3|many
TGCAGTGCTCGCTCCCGAGATAGCACAGATACGCAGTATTTT
CSARSRDSTDTQYF
>TRBV30|NA|TRBJ2-3|NA
TGTGCCTGTGGGTCCCAGGACCAAGGCGTAACAGATACGCAGTGTTTT
CACGSQDQGVTDTQCF
>TRBV27|NA|TRBJ2-1|many
TGTGCCAGCAGTTTGGGCAGGGTAATCTACAATGAGCAGTTCTTC
CASSLGRVIYNEQFF
>TRBV20-1|TRBD1|TRBJ1-2|NA
TGCAGTGCTAGTATCCGGGACAGGGGGCCGATTAACTATGGCTACACCTTC
CSASIRDRGPINYGYTF